This T cell receptor (beta chain) was documented in a study of OX40 agonist ivuxolimab in advanced cancers. The assay was immunoSEQ multiplex PCR, and TCRdb's table has in-frame clones only and misses some. The repertoire holds some 68,000 clones, with 88% as singletons. Trimming took off 4 bases at V and 4 bases at J, with 5 bases between the two ends. Germline V gene lookup returns CDR1 DFQATT and CDR2 SNEGSKA (reference sequence). The CDR3 runs to 11 residues. The source is an adult with an advanced solid tumor such as melanoma, head and neck, liver or kidney cancer. The chain joins TRBV20-1 to TRBJ2-1; D call uncertain. Sample: CD4+ or CD8+ T cells sorted from blood, taken in a trial of the OX40 agonist ivuxolimab. The CDR3 DNA reads TGCAGTGCTACGAGGTACAATGAGCAGTTCTTC. This codes for CSATRYNEQFF.